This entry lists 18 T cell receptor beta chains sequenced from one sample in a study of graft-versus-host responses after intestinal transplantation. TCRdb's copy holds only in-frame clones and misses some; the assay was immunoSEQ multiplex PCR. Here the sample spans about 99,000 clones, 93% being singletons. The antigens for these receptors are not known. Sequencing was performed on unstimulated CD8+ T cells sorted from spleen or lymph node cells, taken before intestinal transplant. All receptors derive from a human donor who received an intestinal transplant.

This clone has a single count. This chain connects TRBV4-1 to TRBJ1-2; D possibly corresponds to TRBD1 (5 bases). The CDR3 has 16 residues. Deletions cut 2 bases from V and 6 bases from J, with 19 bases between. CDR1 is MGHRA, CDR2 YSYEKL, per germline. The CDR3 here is CASSQPDFRDGHGYTF. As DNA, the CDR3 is TGCGCCAGCAGCCAACCCGACTTCCGGGACGGCCATGGCTACACCTTC.

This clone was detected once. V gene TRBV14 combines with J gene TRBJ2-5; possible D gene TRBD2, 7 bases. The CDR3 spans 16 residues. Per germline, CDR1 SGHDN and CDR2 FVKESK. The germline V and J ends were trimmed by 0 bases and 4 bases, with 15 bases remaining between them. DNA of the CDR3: TGTGCCAGCAGCCAAGAAATAGGGGGGGCTTTAGAGACCCAGTACTTC. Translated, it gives CASSQEIGGALETQYF.

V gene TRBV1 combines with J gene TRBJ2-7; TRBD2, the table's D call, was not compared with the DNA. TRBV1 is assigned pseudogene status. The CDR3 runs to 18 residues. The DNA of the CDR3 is TGCACCAGCAGCCAAGCCCCAAATGAGGGGAGGAACTACTACGAGCAGTACTTC. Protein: CTSSQAPNEGRNYYEQYF.

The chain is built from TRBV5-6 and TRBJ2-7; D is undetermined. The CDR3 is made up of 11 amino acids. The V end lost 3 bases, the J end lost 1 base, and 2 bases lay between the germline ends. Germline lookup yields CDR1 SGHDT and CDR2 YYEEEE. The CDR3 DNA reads TGTGCCAGCAGCTCTTCCTACGAGCAGTACTTC. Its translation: CASSSSYEQYF.

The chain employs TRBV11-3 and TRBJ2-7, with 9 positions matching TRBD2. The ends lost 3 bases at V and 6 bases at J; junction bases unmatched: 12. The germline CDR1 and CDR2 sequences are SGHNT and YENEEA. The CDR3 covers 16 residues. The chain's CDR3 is CASSLGIAGELSEQYF. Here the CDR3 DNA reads TGTGCCAGCAGCTTGGGAATAGCGGGGGAGCTCTCCGAGCAGTACTTC.

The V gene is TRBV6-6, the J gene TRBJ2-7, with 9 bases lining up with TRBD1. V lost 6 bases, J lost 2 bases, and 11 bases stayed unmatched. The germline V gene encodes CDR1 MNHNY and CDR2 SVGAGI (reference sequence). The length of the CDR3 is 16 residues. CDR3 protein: CASSSLQGANAYEQYF. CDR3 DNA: TGTGCCAGCAGCTCCCTACAGGGGGCTAACGCCTACGAGCAGTACTTC.

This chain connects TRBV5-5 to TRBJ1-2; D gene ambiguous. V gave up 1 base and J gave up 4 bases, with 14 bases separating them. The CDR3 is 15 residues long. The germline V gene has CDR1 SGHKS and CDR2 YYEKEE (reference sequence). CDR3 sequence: CASSLSYSAGYGYTF. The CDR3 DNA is TGTGCCAGCAGCTTGTCGTACTCGGCGGGCTATGGCTACACCTTC.

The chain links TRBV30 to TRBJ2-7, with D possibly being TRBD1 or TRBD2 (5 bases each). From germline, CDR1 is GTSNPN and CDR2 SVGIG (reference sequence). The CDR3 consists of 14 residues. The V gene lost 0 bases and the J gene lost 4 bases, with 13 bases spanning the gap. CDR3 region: CAWSVLPGAYEQYF. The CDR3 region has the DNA TGTGCCTGGAGTGTATTACCCGGGGCTTACGAGCAGTACTTC.

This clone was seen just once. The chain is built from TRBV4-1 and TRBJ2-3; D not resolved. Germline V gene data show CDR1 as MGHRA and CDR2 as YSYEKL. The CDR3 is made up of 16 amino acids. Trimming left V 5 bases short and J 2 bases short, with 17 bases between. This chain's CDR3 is CASSSPTGFVTDTQYF. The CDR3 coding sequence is TGCGCCAGCAGCTCCCCAACCGGGTTCGTCACAGATACGCAGTATTTT.

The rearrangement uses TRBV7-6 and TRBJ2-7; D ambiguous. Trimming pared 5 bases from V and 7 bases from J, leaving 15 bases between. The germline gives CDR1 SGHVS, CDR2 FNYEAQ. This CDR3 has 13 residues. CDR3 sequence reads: CASSPGIGPEQYF. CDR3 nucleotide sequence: TGTGCCAGCAGCCCCGGCATTGGTCCTGAGCAGTACTTC.

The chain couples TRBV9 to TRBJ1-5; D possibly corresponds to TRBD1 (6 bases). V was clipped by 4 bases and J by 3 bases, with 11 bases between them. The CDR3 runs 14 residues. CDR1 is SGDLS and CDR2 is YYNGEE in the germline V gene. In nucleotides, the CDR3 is TGTGCCAGCAGCCTGGGACAAAACAATCAGCCCCAGCATTTT. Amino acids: CASSLGQNNQPQHF.

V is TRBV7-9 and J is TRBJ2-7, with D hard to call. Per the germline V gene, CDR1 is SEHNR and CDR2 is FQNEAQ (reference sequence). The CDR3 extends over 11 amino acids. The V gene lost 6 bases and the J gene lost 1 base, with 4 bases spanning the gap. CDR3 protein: CASRGSYEQYF. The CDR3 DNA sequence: TGTGCCAGCAGGGGTTCCTACGAGCAGTACTTC.

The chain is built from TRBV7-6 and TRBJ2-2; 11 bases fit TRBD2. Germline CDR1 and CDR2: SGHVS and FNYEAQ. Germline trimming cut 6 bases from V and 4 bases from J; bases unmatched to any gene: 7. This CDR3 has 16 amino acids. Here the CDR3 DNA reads TGTGCCAGCAGTTACCCTAGCGGGGGGCTCACCGGGGAGCTGTTTTTT. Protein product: CASSYPSGGLTGELFF.

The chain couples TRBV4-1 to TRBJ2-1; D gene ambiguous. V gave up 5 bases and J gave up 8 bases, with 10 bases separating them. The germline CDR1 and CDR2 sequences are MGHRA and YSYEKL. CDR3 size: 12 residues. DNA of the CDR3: TGCGCCAGCAGCTTAGGAGTCGATGAGCAGTTCTTC. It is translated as CASSLGVDEQFF.

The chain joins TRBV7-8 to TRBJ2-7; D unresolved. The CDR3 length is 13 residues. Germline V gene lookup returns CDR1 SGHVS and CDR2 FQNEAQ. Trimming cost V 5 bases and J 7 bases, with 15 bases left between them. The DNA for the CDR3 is TGTGCCAGCAGCCCCTCCGGACCGGGTGAGCAGTACTTC. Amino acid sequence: CASSPSGPGEQYF.

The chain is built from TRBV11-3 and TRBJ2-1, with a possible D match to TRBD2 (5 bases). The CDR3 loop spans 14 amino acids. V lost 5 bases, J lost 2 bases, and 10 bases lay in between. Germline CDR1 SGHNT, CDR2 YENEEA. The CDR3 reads CASSASGTYNEQFF. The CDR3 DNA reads TGTGCCAGCAGCGCAAGCGGCACCTACAATGAGCAGTTCTTC.

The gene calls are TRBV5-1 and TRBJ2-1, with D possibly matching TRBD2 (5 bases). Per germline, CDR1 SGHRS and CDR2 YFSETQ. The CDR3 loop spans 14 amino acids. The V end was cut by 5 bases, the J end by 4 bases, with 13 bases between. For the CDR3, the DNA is TGCGCCAGCAGTTCGACGGGATTTTACAATGAGCAGTTCTTC. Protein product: CASSSTGFYNEQFF.

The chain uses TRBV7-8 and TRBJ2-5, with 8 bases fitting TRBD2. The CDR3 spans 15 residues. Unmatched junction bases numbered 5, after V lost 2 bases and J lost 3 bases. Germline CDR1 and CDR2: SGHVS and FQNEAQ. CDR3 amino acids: CASSLFLRGEETQYF. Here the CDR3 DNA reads TGTGCCAGCAGCTTATTTTTGCGGGGGGAAGAGACCCAGTACTTC.